The 11 T cell receptor beta chains below were found in one sample sequenced in a study of blood T cell repertoires in COVID-19 (dated by TCRdb to the early 2020s). The library was prepared using the immunoSEQ multiplex PCR assay. Held by TCRdb, this immuneACCESS table contains in-frame sequences only and omits some clones. Under half of the omission traces to an unresolved V gene where checked; the cause of the rest is unknown. Across this sample there are over 150,000 clones, with around 83% seen only once. Of the sample, 12% falls within the top ten clones. The sequenced material came from peripheral blood. Source of these receptors: a woman aged 55 to 70 with COVID-19, enrolled during active disease.

This clone appeared a single time. The CDR3 spells CASSPDRFGNQPQHF. CDR3 sequence (DNA): TGTGCCAGCAGTCCCGACAGATTCGGCAATCAGCCCCAGCATTTT. The chain links TRBV2 to TRBJ1-5; TRBD1 is a possible D gene (5 bases). Germline loops: CDR1 SNHLY, CDR2 FYNNEI. V lost 5 bases and J lost 2, with 13 bases in between. This CDR3 is built from 15 residues.

This clone appeared a single time. This CDR3 is CASSIEGTGRYGYTF. DNA for the CDR3: TGTGCCAGTAGTATAGAAGGGACAGGGCGCTATGGCTACACCTTC. This sequence joins TRBV19 and TRBJ1-2; 9 bases line up with TRBD1. CDR1 and CDR2 from the germline V gene are LNHDA and SQIVND (reference sequence). V was clipped by 0 bases and J by 4 bases; unmatched bases: 3. This CDR3 contains 15 residues.

This chain links TRBV19 with TRBJ2-1; 9 bases map to TRBD2. The germline V gene encodes CDR1 LNHDA and CDR2 SQIVND (reference sequence). J gave up 8 bases and V 9 bases, and 11 bases lay outside the gene matches. The CDR3 sequence is 14 residues long. CDR3 amino acids: CASCKRGVGDEQFF. CDR3 in DNA: TGTGCCAGCTGCAAGCGGGGGGTGGGCGATGAGCAGTTCTTC.

V is TRBV3-1 (or the pseudogene TRBV3-2) and J is TRBJ1-1; weak D call: TRBD1 (5 bases). Germline V gene lookup returns CDR1 LGHDT and CDR2 YNNKEL (reference sequence). With 0 bases removed from V and 5 bases from J, the gap between germline ends came to 10 bases. CDR3 length: 14 residues. As DNA, the CDR3 is TGTGCCAGCAGCCAAGACGGGGGGTCTACTGAAGCTTTCTTT. The encoded protein is CASSQDGGSTEAFF.

This clone was seen a few times. The chain joins TRBV3-1 (or the pseudogene TRBV3-2) to TRBJ2-5, with 9 bases aligning to TRBD2. V dropped 6 bases and J dropped 2; count of bases not matched to a gene: 10. Germline V gene lookup returns CDR1 LGHDT and CDR2 YNNKEL (reference sequence). The CDR3 sequence is 16 residues long. The CDR3 nucleotides are TGTGCCAGCAGTCCCACGGCGGGAGGGCATCAAGAGACCCAGTACTTC. It codes for CASSPTAGGHQETQYF.

The V gene is TRBV14, the J gene TRBJ2-1; D unclear. The CDR3 runs to 12 residues. Germline CDR1 SGHDN, CDR2 FVKESK. Deletions cut 0 bases from V and 12 bases from J, with 9 bases between. The CDR3 is CASSQDNPRQFF. CDR3 sequence (DNA): TGTGCCAGCAGCCAAGATAACCCGAGGCAGTTCTTC. Variable domain in full (rest from reference TRBV14 and TRBJ2-1): EAGVTQFPSHSVIEKGQTVTLRCDPISGHDNLYWYRRVMGKEIKFLLHFVKESKQDESGMPNNRFLAERTGGTYSTLKVQPAELEDSGVYFCASSQDNPRQFFGPGTRLTVL.

This chain uses TRBV7-2 with TRBJ2-1; 8 bases map to TRBD2. Germline V gene lookup returns CDR1 SGHTA and CDR2 FQGNSA. Trimming took 1 base from V and 10 from J; bases not matched to a gene: 3. This CDR3 has 13 residues. The CDR3: CASSLGQREEQFF. For the CDR3, the DNA is TGTGCCAGCAGCTTAGGCCAGCGGGAGGAGCAGTTCTTC. Full variable domain (remainder filled in from reference TRBV7-2 and TRBJ2-1): GAGVSQSPSNKVTEKGKDVELRCDPISGHTALYWYRQSLGQGLEFLIYFQGNSAPDKSGLPSDRFSAERTGGSVSTLTIQRTQQEDSAVYLCASSLGQREEQFFGPGTRLTVL.

In its sample, this clone was seen a few times. V usage is TRBV5-1 and J usage is TRBJ1-2; D gene ambiguous. This CDR3 region has 15 residues. With 0 bases removed from V and 6 bases from J, the gap between germline ends came to 15 bases. Looked up from germline, CDR1 is SGHRS and CDR2 is YFSETQ. The CDR3 bases are TGCGCCAGCAGCTTGGAGGCAGGCCCCCAAAATGGCTACACCTTC. Protein: CASSLEAGPQNGYTF.

The gene calls are TRBV30 and TRBJ1-3; no clear D. Trimming took off 1 base at V and 3 bases at J, with 4 bases between the two ends. This CDR3 is 12 amino acids long. Germline V gives CDR1 GTSNPN, CDR2 SVGIG (reference sequence). This chain's CDR3 is CAWSESGNTIYF. CDR3 DNA sequence: TGTGCCTGGAGTGAGAGTGGAAACACCATATATTTT.

The rearrangement links TRBV6-1 to TRBJ1-2, with D uncertain. This CDR3 region has 16 residues. Trimming pared 0 bases from V and 1 base from J, leaving 12 bases between. In germline, CDR1 is MNHNS, CDR2 SASEGT. CDR3 in DNA: TGTGCCAGCAGTGAAGCCCTCTTCCCCGTTAACTATGGCTACACCTTC. It translates to CASSEALFPVNYGYTF.

V is TRBV29-1 and J is TRBJ1-2, with TRBD1 identical over 9 bases. The CDR3 has 12 amino acids. CDR1 is SQVTM and CDR2 is ANQGSEA in the germline V gene. Germline trimming cut 6 bases from V and 8 bases from J; bases unmatched to any gene: 7. The CDR3 coding sequence is TGCAGCGTATTCGGACAGGGGAAGGGCTACACCTTC. Protein product: CSVFGQGKGYTF. Full variable domain (outside the CDR3, taken from reference TRBV29-1 and TRBJ1-2): SAVISQKPSRDICQRGTSLTIQCQVDSQVTMMFWYRQQPGQSLTLIATANQGSEATYESGFVIDKFPISRPNLTFSTLTVSNMSPEDSSIYLCSVFGQGKGYTFGSGTRLTVV.